This T cell receptor (beta chain) was sequenced in a study of vaccination effects on CD4 cells after COVID-19 (dated by TCRdb to the early 2020s). Regarding the complete study: To identify antigen-specific CD4+ T cell clonotypes by their expansion, the ViraFEST assay first stimulated PBMC with viral peptide pools and then applied TCR sequencing. After vaccination, three convalescent patients were sampled at an early time point (day +14) and at a late time point (day +241, +227 and +161, respectively). Across the study, the median time from the second dose to post-vaccine sampling was 72 days (range 14 to 241). Some 2 million PBMC per well were cultured in IMDM with around 5% human AB serum, 10 IU/ml IL-2 and gentamicin, plus 10 ug/ml peptides. In both COVID-19 convalescent patients and infection-naive vaccine recipients, the study compared SARS-CoV-2 spike-specific CD4+ TCR repertoires from before mRNA vaccination with those from after it. A total of 10 COVID-19 convalescent patients and a few SARS-CoV-2-naive healthy vaccine recipients were included in the full study. In the study, cultures from other donors were sequenced using the Oncomine TCR Beta short-read assay on an Illumina iSeq 100.

On this clone itself: Its antigen is not yet known. The input lacks base qualities; no much larger clone sits a single base away.

The protocol used for the library was the immunoSEQ multiplex PCR assay. TCR beta CDR3 sequencing was performed on DNA from the cultured, isolated CD4+ T cells. Turning to the authors' computational methods: The analysis removed non-productive TCR sequences, trimmed reads to the CDR3 region, and retained only CDR3s that were 7 or more amino acids long. The MANAFEST web app was used to pick out antigen-specific clonotypes by comparing their expansion in peptide wells with that in reference cultures. For clones to be considered positive, expansion at FDR<0.05 versus reference and all other wells, an odds ratio above 5, and a frequency above 0.1% in two replicate wells were required. A clonotype was called cross-reactive if it was significantly expanded both in SARS-CoV-2 spike wells and in at least one common cold coronavirus spike condition. CDR3 similarity was assessed by Levenshtein distance with the stringdist R package, and unrooted trees were built with ape in R 3.6.1. TCRdb re-hosts the immuneACCESS table, in-frame sequences only. Its copies lack some clones; in the studies checked, an unresolved V gene accounts for under half of them, and the cause for the rest is not known. D and trimming come from the DNA, and the V and J calls and clone size come from that table. The sample records about 46,000 clones, about four fifths of which are singletons. Jointly, the top ten make up roughly 5.4% of the sample.

After more than nine days of culture, CD4+ T cells were isolated with the EasySep CD4+ T cell isolation kit. Convalescent patients had PCR-confirmed SARS-CoV-2 infection between March and December 2020, before Alpha, Beta and Delta variants emerged in the United States. Two doses of either the BNT162b2 or the mRNA-1273 mRNA SARS-CoV-2 vaccine were administered to participants. Half of the culture medium was replaced with fresh IL-2-containing medium on days 3 and 7. Each peptide stimulation condition was cultured in triplicate wells unless otherwise noted. Using Ficoll-Paque Plus gradient centrifugation, PBMC were separated from whole blood and then either used fresh or cryopreserved at -140C. Genomic DNA was extracted from cultured CD4+ T cells with the QIAamp micro DNA kit. Trimming takes 0 bases off V and 4 bases off J; junction bases not matched to a gene: 7. From the cysteine through the phenylalanine, the CDR3 covers 16 amino acids. Only CDR3 DNA remains: 48 bases, in frame from the first base. CDR1 and CDR2 (MNHEY, SVGEGT) derive from the germline V gene.

Paper-wide results and their limitations: In convalescent patients, the post-vaccine spike-reactive repertoire consisted mainly of new vaccine-induced clones, largely distinct from infection-induced clones. Marked clonal contraction was observed in both infection-induced and vaccine-induced clones at late post-vaccination timepoints, consistent with waning T cell responses. Limitations of the study were the small number of convalescent patients and the absence of early post-infection timepoints.

This chain joins TRBV6-2 or TRBV6-3 to TRBJ2-7, with 9 junctional bases fitting TRBD2. The material sequenced was CD4+ T cells from PBMCs cultured without peptide, taken after COVID-19 vaccination. The source is a human donor who had a prior SARS-CoV-2 infection. The DNA reads as follows: TGTGCCAGCAGTTACTCGACTCAAGCGGGAGGTTACGAGCAGTACTTC. Its protein product is CASSYSTQAGGYEQYF.